This T cell receptor beta chain came from a study of OX40 agonist ivuxolimab in advanced cancers. Study-wide background: Age averaged roughly 60 years (range roughly 23 to 79), and about 86% were male.

The CDR3 has 12 residues. Per the germline V gene, CDR1 is SEHNR and CDR2 is FQNEAQ (reference sequence). The table lists this clone with a count of one. The junction shows a germline mismatch at one end, possibly a read error. TCRdb keeps only in-frame clones here, not all; method: immunoSEQ multiplex PCR. The sample holds 60,000 to 100,000 clones; under 85% are singletons and the top ten take roughly 0.5%. Sequencing used CD4+ or CD8+ T cells sorted from blood, obtained in a trial of the OX40 agonist ivuxolimab. The clonotype was recovered from an adult with an advanced solid tumor such as melanoma, head and neck, liver or kidney cancer. V usage is TRBV7-9 and J usage is TRBJ2-3; a weak D match, TRBD1 (5 bases). The CDR3 DNA reads TGTGCCAGCAGCTACCAGGGCCGCTCAGAACATTTT. Protein sequence: CASSYQGRSEHF.